This T cell receptor (beta chain) was profiled in a study of T cells after yellow fever vaccination. Germline V gene data show CDR1 as LGHNA and CDR2 as YSLEER. The V segment lost 0 bases and the J segment 7 bases; nucleotides outside the gene matches: 9. The CDR3 sequence is 17 residues long. Study-level findings and limits: The secondary response was weaker, and its peak arrived faster, on day 5 versus 15. Reappearance after the booster was seen for most primary-vaccination clones, at 95% to 97% CD4 and 88% CD8.

The authors made TCR cDNA by 5'RACE template switching, adding a universal primer site and UMIs. One entry per CDR3 protein results from TCRdb running MiXCR on the 5' RACE reads. Among 150,000 to 200,000 distinct CDR3 sequences listed, 6% to 7.5% were seen once. This clonotype was found many times. Its specificity is unknown. V usage is TRBV4-3 and J usage is TRBJ2-5; TRBD1 aligns across 12 bases. The receptor was derived from a man younger than 35 who received the YFV17D yellow fever vaccine. Sequenced here: CD4+ T cells sorted from PBMCs, sampled 5 to 6 days after the first yellow fever vaccination. CDR3 protein: CASSQEAPGQGAVTQYF. CDR3 in DNA: TGCGCCAGCAGCCAAGAGGCCCCGGGACAGGGGGCCGTGACCCAGTACTTC.